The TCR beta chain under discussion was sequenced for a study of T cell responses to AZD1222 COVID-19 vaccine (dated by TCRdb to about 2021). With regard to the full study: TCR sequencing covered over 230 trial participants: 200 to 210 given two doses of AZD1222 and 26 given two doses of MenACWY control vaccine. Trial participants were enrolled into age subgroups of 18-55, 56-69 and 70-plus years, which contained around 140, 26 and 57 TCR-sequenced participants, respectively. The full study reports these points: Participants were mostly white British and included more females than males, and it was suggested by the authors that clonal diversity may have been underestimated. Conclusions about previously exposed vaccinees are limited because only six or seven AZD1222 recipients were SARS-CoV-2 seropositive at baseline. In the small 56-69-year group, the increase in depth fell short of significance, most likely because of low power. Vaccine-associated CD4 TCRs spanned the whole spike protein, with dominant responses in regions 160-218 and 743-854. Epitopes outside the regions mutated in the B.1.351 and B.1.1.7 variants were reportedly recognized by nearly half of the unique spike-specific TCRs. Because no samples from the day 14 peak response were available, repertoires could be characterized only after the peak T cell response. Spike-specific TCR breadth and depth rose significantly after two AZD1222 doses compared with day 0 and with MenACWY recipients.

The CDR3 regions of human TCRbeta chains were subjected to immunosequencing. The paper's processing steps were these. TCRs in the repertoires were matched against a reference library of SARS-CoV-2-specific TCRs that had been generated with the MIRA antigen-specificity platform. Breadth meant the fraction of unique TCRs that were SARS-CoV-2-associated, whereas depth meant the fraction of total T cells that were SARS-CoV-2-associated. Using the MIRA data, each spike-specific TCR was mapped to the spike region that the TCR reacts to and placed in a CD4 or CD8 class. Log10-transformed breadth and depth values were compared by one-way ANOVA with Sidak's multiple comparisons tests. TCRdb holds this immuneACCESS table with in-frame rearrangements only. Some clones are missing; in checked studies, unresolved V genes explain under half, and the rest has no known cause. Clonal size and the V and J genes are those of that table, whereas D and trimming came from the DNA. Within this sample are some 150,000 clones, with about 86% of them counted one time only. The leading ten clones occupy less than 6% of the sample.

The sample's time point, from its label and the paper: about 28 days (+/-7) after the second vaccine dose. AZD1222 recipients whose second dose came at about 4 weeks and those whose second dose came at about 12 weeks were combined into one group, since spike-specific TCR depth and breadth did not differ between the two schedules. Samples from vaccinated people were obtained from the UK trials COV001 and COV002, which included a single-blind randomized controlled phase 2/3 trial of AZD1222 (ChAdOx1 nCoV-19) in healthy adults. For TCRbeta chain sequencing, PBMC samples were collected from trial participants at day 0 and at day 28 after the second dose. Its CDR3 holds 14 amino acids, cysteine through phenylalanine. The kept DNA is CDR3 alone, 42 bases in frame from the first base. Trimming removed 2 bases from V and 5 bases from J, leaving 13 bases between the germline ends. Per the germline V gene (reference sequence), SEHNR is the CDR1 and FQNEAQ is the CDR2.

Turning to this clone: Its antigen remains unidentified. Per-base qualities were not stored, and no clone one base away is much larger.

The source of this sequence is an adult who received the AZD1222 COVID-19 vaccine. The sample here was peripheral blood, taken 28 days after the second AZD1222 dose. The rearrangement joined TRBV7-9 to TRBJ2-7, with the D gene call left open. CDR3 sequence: CASSLSGRPHEQYF. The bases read TGTGCCAGCAGCTTATCGGGTAGGCCACACGAGCAGTACTTC.